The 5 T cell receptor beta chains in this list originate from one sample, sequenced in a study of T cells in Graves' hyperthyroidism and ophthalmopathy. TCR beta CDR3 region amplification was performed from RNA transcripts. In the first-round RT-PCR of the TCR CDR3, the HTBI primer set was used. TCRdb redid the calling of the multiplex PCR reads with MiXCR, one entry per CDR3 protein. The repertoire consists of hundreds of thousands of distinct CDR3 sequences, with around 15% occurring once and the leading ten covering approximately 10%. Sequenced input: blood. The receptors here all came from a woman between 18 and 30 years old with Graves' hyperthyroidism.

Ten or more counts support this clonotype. The DNA of the CDR3 is TGTGCCAGCAGCTCCAGGGTCGGCAAAAACATTCAGTACTTC. It translates to CASSSRVGKNIQYF. The chain couples TRBV27 to TRBJ2-4; D might be TRBD1 (5 bases). Germline CDR1 MNHEY, CDR2 SMNVEV (reference sequence). Trimming shortened V by 6 bases and J by 3 bases, and 12 bases separated the two germline ends. CDR3 length: 14 amino acids.

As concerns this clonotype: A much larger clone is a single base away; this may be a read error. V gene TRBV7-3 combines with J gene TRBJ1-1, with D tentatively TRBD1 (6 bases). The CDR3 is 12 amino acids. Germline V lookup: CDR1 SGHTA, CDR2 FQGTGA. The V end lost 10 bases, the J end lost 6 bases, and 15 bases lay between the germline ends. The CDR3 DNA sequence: TGTGCCAACAGTGAGGGGGGCTCTGAAGCTTTCTTT. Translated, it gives CANSEGGSEAFF.

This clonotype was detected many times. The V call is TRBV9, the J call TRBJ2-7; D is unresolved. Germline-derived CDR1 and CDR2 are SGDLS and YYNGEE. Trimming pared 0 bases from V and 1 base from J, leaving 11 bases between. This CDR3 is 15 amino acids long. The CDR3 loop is CASSVGVGPSYEQYF. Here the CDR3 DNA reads TGTGCCAGCAGCGTAGGAGTAGGACCGTCCTACGAGCAGTACTTC.

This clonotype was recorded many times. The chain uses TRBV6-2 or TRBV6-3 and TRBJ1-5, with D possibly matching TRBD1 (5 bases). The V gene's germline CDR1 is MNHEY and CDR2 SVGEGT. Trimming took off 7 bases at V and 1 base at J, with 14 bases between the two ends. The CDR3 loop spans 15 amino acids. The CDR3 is CASNLAAGSNQPQHF. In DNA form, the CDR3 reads TGTGCCAGCAACCTTGCAGCAGGGAGCAATCAGCCCCAGCATTTT.

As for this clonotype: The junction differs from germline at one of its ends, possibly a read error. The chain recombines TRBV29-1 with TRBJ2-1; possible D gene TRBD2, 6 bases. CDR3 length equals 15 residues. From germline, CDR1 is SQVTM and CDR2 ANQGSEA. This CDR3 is CSVEGRGNSHNEQLF. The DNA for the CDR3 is TGCAGCGTTGAGGGACGGGGGAATAGCCACAATGAGCAGCTCTTC.